This is a list of T cell receptor beta chains from one sample in a study of blood T cell repertoires in COVID-19. Measured with immunoSEQ multiplex PCR; TCRdb has only the in-frame clones, and not every one. The table includes 310,000 or so clones, approximately 85% detected once. Sequencing was carried out using peripheral blood. The receptors here all came from a woman aged 45-65 years with acute or convalescent COVID-19. CDR3s include the opening cysteine and the closing phenylalanine or tryptophan. A D gene is named only where the DNA matches it firmly. Clone sizes are given selectively: once, few, many, or a class where the clone is expanded.

>NA|TRBD1|TRBV11-2|TRBJ1-1
TGTGCCAGCAGCACGGGACAGGGGGGCTCGAAAACTGAAGCTTTCTTT
CASSTGQGGSKTEAFF
>NA|TRBD2|TRBV5-4|TRBJ2-3
TGTGCCAGCAGCCCACGGACTAGCGGGACGACAGATACGCAGTATTTT
CASSPRTSGTTDTQYF
>NA|NA|TRBV24-1|TRBJ2-3
TGTGCCACCCGTGGAGGGCGGGTCACAGATACGCAGTATTTT
CATRGGRVTDTQYF
>NA|NA|TRBV30|TRBJ2-3
TGTGCCGCTAGGTTGACAGGTCCCACAGATACGCAGTATTTT
CAARLTGPTDTQYF
>NA|NA|TRBV2|TRBJ1-6
TGTGCCAGCAACTATGCGGGGGGTTCACCCCTCCACTTT
CASNYAGGSPLHF
>NA|TRBD1|TRBV6-2/TRBV6-3|TRBJ2-4
TGTGCCAGCAGTTACAGACAGGGTAGAAACATTCAGTACTTC
CASSYRQGRNIQYF
>once|TRBD2|TRBV6-1|TRBJ2-7
TGTGCCAGCAGTGAGGAGCGGGGACGGGAGCAGTACTTC
CASSEERGREQYF
>NA|TRBD2|TRBV24-1|TRBJ2-1
TGTGCCACCAGTCTGACTAGCGGCACGGGCAATGAGCAGTTCTTC
CATSLTSGTGNEQFF
>NA|TRBD2|TRBV7-3|TRBJ2-4
TGTGCCAGCAGCCCTGGACTAGCGGGAGGAGGGGCCAAAAACATTCAGTACTTC
CASSPGLAGGGAKNIQYF
>NA|TRBD2|TRBV6-2/TRBV6-3|TRBJ2-3
TGTGCCAGCAGTGACATTGGCGGGAGGGCCAAAGATACGCAGTATTTT
CASSDIGGRAKDTQYF
>NA|NA|TRBV18|TRBJ1-4
TGTGCCAGCTCCGACGGGAGGGCGGGCAAAGAAAAACTGTTTTTT
CASSDGRAGKEKLFF
>NA|TRBD1|TRBV7-9|TRBJ2-3
TGTGCCAGCAGCTTTGGGACGACAGGGGAGCAAGATACGCAGTATTTT
CASSFGTTGEQDTQYF
>once|TRBD2|TRBV7-9|TRBJ2-1
TGTGCCAGCAGCTTAAGCCGGGGAGCGGGAGGGCCCAATGAGCAGTTCTTC
CASSLSRGAGGPNEQFF
>NA|TRBD2|TRBV9|TRBJ2-5
TGTGCCAGCAGCGCAGGACTAGCGGGACTCCAAGAGACCCAGTACTTC
CASSAGLAGLQETQYF
>NA|NA|TRBV6-2/TRBV6-3|TRBJ2-1
TGTGCCAGCAGTTACCTGGCAGGGGTGTATTACAATGAGCAGTTCTTC
CASSYLAGVYYNEQFF
>NA|TRBD2|TRBV11-3|TRBJ2-3
TGTGCCAGCAGCCCCGGCCCTAGCGGGAGGGCCAGGGATACGCAGTATTTT
CASSPGPSGRARDTQYF
>once|TRBD2|TRBV25-1|TRBJ2-3
TGTGCCAGCAGTGCCTCCTGGACTAGCAGCACAGATACGCAGTATTTT
CASSASWTSSTDTQYF
>NA|NA|TRBV5-1|TRBJ1-2
TGCGCCAGCAGCTTCGACGGGGGCTATGGCTACACCTTC
CASSFDGGYGYTF
>NA|NA|TRBV5-4|TRBJ1-6
TGTGCCAGCAGCTTGGGGGGGGCCTATAATTCACCCCTCCACTTT
CASSLGGAYNSPLHF
>NA|TRBD2|TRBV3-1/TRBV3-2|TRBJ2-5
TGTGCCAGCAGCCAAGGACTAGCGGGAGGAGTCCCCGAGACCCAGTACTTC
CASSQGLAGGVPETQYF
>NA|TRBD1|TRBV3-1/TRBV3-2|TRBJ2-7
TGTGCCAGCAGCCCCCGACAGGGTTACGAGCAGTACTTC
CASSPRQGYEQYF
>NA|NA|TRBV7-9|TRBJ1-2
TGTGCCAGCAGCTCGGTCAGGGGATTTAACTATGGCTACACCTTC
CASSSVRGFNYGYTF
>once|NA|TRBV12-3/TRBV12-4|TRBJ1-5
TGTGCCAGCAGTTTAAGGGGTGGCACCGGCGAGGATTTT
CASSLRGGTGEDF
>NA|TRBD2|TRBV28|TRBJ2-5
TGTGCCAGCACCCCCTCGGCGGGAGGGAAGGAGACCCAGTACTTC
CASTPSAGGKETQYF